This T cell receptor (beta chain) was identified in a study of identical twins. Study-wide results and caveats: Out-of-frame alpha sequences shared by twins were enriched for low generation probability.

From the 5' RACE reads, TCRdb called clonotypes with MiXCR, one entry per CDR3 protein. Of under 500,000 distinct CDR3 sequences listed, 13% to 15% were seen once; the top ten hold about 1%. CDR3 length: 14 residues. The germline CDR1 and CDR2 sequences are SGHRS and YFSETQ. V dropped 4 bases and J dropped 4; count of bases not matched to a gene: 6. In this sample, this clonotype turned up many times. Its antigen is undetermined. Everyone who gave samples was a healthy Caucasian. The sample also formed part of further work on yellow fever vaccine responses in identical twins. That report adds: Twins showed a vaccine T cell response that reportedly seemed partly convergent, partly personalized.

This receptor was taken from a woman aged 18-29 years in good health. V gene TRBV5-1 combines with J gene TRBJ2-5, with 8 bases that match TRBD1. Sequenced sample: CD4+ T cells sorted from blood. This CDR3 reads CASSPGQGGETQYF. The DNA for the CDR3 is TGCGCCAGCAGCCCCGGACAGGGAGGAGAGACCCAGTACTTC. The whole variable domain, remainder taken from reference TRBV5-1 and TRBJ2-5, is KAGVTQTPRYLIKTRGQQVTLSCSPISGHRSVSWYQQTPGQGLQFLFEYFSETQRNKGNFPGRFSGRQFSNSRSEMNVSTLELGDSALYLCASSPGQGGETQYFGPGTRLLVL.